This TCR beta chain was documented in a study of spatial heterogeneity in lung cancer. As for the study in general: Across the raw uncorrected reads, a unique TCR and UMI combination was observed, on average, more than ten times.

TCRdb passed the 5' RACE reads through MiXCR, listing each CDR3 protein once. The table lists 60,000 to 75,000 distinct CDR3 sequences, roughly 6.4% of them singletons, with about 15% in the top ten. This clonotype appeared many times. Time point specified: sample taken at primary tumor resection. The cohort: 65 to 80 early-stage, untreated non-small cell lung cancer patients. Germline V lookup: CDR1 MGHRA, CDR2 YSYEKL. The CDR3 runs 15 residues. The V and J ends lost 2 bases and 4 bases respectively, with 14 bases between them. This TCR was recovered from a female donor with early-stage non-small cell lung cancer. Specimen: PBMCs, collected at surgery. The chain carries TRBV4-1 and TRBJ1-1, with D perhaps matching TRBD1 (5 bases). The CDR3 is CASSQSGGLVTEAFF. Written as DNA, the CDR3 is TGCGCCAGCAGCCAAAGCGGGGGGTTGGTCACTGAAGCTTTCTTT.